What follows is one T cell receptor (beta chain) and its context. This entry comes from a study of T cells after yellow fever vaccination. TCRdb processed the 5' RACE reads anew with MiXCR; each CDR3 protein has one entry. There are hundreds of thousands of distinct CDR3 sequences in the sample; 15% to 20% occur only once, and about 13% lies in the top ten. The CDR3 consists of 16 residues. Germline loops: CDR1 SGHNT, CDR2 YENEEA. Trimming cost V 5 bases and J 9 bases; bases outside gene matches: 9. Specimen: PBMCs, collected 15 days after the yellow fever booster vaccination. V gene TRBV11-3 combines with J gene TRBJ2-1; 14 bases line up with TRBD2. This receptor was identified in a man in his thirties or forties who received the YFV17D yellow fever vaccine. Here the CDR3 reads CASSPGTSGRYSEQFF. As DNA, the CDR3 is TGTGCCAGCAGCCCCGGGACTAGCGGGAGATATAGTGAGCAGTTCTTC.